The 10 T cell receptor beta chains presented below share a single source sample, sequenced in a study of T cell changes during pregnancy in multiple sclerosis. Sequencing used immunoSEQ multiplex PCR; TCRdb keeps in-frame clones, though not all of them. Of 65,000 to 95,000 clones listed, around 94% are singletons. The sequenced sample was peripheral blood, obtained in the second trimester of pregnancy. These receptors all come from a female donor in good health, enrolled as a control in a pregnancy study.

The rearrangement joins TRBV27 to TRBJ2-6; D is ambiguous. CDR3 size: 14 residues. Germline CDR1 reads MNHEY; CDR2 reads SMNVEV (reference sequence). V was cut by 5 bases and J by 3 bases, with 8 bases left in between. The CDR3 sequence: CASSPLFGANVLTF. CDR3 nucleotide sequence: TGTGCCAGCAGTCCCCTTTTTGGGGCCAACGTCCTGACTTTC.

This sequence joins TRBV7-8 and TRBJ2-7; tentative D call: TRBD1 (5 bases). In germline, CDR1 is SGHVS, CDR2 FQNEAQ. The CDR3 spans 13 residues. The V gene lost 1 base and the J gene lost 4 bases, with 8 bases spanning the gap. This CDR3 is CASSLDRNYEQYF. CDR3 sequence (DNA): TGTGCCAGCAGCTTAGACAGGAATTACGAGCAGTACTTC. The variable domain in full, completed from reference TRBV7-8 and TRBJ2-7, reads GAGVSQSPRYKVAKRGQDVALRCDPISGHVSLFWYQQALGQGPEFLTYFQNEAQLDKSGLPSDRFFAERPEGSVSTLKIQRTQQEDSAVYLCASSLDRNYEQYFGPGTRLTVT.

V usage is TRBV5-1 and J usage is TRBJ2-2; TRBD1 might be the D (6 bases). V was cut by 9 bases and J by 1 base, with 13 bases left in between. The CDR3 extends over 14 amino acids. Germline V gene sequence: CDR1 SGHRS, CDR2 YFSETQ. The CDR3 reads CATTGTLNTGELFF. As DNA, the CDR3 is TGCGCCACGACAGGAACCCTGAACACCGGGGAGCTGTTTTTT.

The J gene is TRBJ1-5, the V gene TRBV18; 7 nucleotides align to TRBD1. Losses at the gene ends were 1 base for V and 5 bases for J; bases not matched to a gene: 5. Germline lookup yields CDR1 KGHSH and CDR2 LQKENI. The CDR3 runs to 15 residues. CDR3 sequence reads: CASSPRTGPDQPQHF. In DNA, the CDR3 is TGTGCCAGCTCACCACGGACAGGCCCCGATCAGCCCCAGCATTTT.

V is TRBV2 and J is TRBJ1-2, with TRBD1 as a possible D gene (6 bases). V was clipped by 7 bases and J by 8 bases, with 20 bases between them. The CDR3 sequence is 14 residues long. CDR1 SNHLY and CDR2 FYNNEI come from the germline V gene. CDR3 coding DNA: TGTGCCAGCAATCCGGGAGGGGGGGCGCCCGGCTACACCTTC. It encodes CASNPGGGAPGYTF.

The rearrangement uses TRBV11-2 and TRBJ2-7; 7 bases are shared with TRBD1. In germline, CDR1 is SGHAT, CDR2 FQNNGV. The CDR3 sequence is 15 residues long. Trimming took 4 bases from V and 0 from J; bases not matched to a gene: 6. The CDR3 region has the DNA TGTGCCAGCAGCTCCAGGACAGGCAGCTCCTACGAGCAGTACTTC. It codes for CASSSRTGSSYEQYF. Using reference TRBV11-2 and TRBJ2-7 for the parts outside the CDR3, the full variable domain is EAGVAQSPRYKIIEKRQSVAFWCNPISGHATLYWYQQILGQGPKLLIQFQNNGVVDDSQLPKDRFSAERLKGVDSTLKIQPAKLEDSAVYLCASSSRTGSSYEQYFGPGTRLTVT.

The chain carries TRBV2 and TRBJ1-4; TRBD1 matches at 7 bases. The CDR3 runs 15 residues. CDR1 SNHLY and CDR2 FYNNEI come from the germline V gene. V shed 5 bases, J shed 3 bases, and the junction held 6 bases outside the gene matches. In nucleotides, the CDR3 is TGTGCCAGCAGTCTAGACAGGGCTGCTAATGAAAAACTGTTTTTT. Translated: CASSLDRAANEKLFF. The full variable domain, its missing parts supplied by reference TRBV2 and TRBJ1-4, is EPEVTQTPSHQVTQMGQEVILRCVPISNHLYFYWYRQILGQKVEFLVSFYNNEISEKSEIFDDQFSVERPDGSNFTLKIRSTKLEDSAMYFCASSLDRAANEKLFFGSGTQLSVL.

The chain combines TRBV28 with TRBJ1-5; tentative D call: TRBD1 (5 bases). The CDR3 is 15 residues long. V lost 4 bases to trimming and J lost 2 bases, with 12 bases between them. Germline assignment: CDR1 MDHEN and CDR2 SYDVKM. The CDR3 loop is CASSWDLGGNQPQHF. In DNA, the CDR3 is TGTGCCAGCAGTTGGGACTTGGGGGGCAATCAGCCCCAGCATTTT.

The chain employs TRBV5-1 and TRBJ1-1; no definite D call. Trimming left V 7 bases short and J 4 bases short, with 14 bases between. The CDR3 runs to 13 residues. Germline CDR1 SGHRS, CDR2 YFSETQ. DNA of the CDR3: TGCGCCAGCCTCGAGGCAACTGGCACTGAAGCTTTCTTT. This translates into CASLEATGTEAFF.

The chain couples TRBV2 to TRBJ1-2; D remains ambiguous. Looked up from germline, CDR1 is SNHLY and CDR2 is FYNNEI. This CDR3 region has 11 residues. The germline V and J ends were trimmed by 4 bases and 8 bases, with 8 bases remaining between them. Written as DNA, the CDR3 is TGTGCCAGCAGTGTAACGGTGGGCTACACCTTC. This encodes CASSVTVGYTF.